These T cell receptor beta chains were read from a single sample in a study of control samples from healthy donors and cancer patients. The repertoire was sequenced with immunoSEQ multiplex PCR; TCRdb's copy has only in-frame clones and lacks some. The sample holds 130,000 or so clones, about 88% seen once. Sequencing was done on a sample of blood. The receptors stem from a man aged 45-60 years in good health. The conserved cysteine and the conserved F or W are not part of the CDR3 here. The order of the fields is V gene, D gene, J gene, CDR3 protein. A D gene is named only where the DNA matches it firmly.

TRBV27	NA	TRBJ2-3	ASSSARTAKRTDTQY
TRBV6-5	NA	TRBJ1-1	ASSGTANTEAF
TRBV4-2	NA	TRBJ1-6	ASSQEGSSNSPLH
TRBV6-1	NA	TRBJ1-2	ASSVWQGNANYGYT
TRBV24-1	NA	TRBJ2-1	ATTGRKNNEQF
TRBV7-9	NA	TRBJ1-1	ASSSDLLALAF
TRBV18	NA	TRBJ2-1	ASSPLVSYNEQF
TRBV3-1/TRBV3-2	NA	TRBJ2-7	ASSQGPLGRSFWTYEQY
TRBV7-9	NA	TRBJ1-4	ASSLARGHGEKLF
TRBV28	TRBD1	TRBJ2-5	ASSRGQAQETQY
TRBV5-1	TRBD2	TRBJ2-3	ASSLVSSGRATDTQY
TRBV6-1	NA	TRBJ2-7	ASREDGLYEQY
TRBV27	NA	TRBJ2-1	ASSLTRLALGALGSYNEQF
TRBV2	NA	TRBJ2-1	ASSAGTSYNEQF
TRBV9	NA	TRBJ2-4	ASSPIGASKNIQY
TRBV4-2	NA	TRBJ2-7	ASSQELQGYEQY
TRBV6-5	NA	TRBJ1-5	ASQGYYNQPQH
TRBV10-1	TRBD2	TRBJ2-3	ASSPGLNTDTQY
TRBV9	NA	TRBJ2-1	ASSVGPHWSNEQF
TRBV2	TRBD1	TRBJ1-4	ASILDRGRGEKLF
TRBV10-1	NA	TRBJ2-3	ASRPPGNTDTQY
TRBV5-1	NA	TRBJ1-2	ASRYTGNYGYT
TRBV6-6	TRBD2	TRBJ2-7	ASRTGGGRNEQY
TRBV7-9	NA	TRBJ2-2	ASSPPGTPGGELF
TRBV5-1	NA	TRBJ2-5	ASSLEETQY
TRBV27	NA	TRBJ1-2	ASSDGGRPYGYT
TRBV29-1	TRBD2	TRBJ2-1	SVVGGGVYNEQF
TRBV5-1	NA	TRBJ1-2	ASSPTGDYGYT
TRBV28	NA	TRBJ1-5	ASSLGTVNQPQH
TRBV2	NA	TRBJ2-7	ASSPPQGYEQY